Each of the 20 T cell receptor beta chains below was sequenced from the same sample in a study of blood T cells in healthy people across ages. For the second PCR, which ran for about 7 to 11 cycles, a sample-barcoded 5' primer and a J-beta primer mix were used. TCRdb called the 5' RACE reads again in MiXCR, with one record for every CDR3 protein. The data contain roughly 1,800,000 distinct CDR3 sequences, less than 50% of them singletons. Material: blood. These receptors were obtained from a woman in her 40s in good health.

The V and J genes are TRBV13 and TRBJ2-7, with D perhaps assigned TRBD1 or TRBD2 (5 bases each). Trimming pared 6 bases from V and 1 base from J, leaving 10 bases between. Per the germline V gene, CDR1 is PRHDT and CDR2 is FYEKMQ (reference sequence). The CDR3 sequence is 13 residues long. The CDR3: CASRGTESYEQYF. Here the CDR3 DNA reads TGTGCCAGCAGGGGGACCGAATCCTACGAGCAGTACTTC.

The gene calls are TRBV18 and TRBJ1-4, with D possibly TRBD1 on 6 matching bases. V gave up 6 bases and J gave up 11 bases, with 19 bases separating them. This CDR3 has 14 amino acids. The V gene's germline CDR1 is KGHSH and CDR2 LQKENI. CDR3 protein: CASSTDSYMGKLFF. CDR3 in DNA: TGTGCCAGCTCGACGGACAGTTATATGGGGAAACTGTTTTTT.

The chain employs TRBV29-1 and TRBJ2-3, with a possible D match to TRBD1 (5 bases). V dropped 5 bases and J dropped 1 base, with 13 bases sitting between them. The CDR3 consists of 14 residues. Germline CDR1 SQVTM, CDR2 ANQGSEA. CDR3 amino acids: CSVKQEFGTDTQYF. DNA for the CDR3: TGCAGCGTTAAACAGGAATTTGGCACAGATACGCAGTATTTT.

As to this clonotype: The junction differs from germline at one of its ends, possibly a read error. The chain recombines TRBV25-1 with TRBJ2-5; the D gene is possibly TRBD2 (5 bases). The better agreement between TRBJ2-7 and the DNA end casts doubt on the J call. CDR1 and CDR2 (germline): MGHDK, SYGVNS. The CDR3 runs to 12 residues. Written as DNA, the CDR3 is TGTGCCGGCAGTGATCTAGCCAACGAGCAGTACTTC. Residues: CAGSDLANEQYF.

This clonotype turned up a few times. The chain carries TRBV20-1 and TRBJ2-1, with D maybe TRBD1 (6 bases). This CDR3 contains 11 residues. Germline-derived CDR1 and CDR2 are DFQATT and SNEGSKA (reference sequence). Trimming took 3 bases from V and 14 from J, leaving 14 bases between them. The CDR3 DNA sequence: TGCAGTGCTAGTCAAACAGGGAAGGAGTTCTTC. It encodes CSASQTGKEFF.

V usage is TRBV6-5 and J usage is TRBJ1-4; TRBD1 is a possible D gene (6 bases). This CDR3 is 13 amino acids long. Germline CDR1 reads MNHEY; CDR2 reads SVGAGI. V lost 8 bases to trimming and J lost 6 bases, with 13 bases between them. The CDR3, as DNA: TGTGCCAGCCTAGGCAGGGGAGATGAAAAACTGTTTTTT. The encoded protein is CASLGRGDEKLFF.

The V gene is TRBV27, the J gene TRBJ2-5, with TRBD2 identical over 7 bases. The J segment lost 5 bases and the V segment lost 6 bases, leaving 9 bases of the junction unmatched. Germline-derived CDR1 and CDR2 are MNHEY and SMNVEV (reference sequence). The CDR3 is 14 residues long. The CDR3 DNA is TGTGCCAGCAGGGGAGGGATAGCGTTGGAGACCCAGTACTTC. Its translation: CASRGGIALETQYF.

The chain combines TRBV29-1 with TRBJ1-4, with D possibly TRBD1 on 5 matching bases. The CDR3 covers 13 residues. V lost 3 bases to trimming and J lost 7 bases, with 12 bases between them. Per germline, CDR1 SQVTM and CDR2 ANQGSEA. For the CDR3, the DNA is TGCAGCGTTGACGCAGGGAGGGGTGAAAAACTGTTTTTT. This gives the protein CSVDAGRGEKLFF.

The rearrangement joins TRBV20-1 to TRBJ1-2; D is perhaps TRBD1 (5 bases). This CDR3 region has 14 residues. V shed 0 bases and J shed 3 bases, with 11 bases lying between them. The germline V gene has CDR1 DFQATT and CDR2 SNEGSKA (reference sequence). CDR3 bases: TGCAGTGCTAGAGAAGCAGGGTGGGACTATGGCTACACCTTC. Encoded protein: CSAREAGWDYGYTF.

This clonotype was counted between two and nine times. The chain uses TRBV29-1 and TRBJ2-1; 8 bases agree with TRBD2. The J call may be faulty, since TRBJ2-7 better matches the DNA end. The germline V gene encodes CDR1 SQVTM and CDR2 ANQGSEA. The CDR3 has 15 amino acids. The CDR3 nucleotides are TGCAGCGTTGAGGCCCAGCGGGGGAGTCACAATGAGCAGTACTTC. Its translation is CSVEAQRGSHNEQYF.

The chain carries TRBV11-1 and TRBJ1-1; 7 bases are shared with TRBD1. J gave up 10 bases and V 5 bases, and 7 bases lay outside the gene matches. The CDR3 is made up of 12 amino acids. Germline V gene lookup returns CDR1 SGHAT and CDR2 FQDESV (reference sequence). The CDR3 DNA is TGTGCCAGCAGCCCGGACAGGAGGGTAGCTTTCTTT. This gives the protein CASSPDRRVAFF.

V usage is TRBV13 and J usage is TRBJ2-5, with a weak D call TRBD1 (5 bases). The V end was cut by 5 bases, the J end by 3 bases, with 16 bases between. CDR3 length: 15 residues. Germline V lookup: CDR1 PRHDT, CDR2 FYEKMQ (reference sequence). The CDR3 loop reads CASSIKTDTKETQYF. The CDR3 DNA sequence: TGTGCCAGCAGCATCAAGACAGATACTAAAGAGACCCAGTACTTC.

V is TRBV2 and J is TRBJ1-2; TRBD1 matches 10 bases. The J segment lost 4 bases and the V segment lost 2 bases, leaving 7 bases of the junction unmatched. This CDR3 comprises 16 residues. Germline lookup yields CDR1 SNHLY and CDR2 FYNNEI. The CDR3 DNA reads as TGTGCCAGCAGTGAATCCCCGACAGGGGGCTTCTATGGCTACACCTTC. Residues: CASSESPTGGFYGYTF.

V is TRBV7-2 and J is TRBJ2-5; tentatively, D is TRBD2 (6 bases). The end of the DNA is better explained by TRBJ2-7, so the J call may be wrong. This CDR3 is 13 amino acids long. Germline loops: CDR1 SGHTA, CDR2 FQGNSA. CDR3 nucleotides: TGTGCCAGCAGCTTAGTACAGACTAGCGAGCAGTACTTC. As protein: CASSLVQTSEQYF.

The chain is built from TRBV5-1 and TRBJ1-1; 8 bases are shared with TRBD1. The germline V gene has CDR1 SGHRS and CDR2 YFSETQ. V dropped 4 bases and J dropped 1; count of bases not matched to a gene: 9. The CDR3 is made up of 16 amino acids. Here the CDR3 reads CASSEFGQGGNTEAFF. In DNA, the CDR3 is TGCGCCAGCAGCGAATTTGGACAGGGAGGGAACACTGAAGCTTTCTTT. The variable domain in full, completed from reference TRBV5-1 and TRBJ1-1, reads KAGVTQTPRYLIKTRGQQVTLSCSPISGHRSVSWYQQTPGQGLQFLFEYFSETQRNKGNFPGRFSGRQFSNSRSEMNVSTLELGDSALYLCASSEFGQGGNTEAFFGQGTRLTVV.

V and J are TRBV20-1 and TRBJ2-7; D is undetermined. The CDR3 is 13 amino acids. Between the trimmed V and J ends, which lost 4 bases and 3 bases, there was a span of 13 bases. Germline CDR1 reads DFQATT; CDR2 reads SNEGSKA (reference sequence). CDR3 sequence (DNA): TGCAGTGCTAAGAGTGTGGGAAACTACGAGCAGTACTTC. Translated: CSAKSVGNYEQYF.

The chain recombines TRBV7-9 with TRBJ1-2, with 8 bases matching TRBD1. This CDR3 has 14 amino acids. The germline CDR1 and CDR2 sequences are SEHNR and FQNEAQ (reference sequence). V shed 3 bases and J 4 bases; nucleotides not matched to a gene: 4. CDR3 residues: CASSFQGAAYGYTF. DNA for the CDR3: TGTGCCAGCAGCTTCCAGGGGGCGGCCTATGGCTACACCTTC. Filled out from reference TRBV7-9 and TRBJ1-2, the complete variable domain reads DTGVSQNPRHKITKRGQNVTFRCDPISEHNRLYWYRQTLGQGPEFLTYFQNEAQLEKSRLLSDRFSAERPKGSFSTLEIQRTEQGDSAMYLCASSFQGAAYGYTFGSGTRLTVV.

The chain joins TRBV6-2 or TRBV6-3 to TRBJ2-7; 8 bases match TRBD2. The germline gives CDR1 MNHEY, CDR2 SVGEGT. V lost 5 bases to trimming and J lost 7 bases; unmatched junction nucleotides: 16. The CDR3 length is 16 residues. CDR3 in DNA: TGTGCCAGCAGTATTTCCCGGACTAGCTTATACAATGAGCAGTACTTC. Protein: CASSISRTSLYNEQYF.

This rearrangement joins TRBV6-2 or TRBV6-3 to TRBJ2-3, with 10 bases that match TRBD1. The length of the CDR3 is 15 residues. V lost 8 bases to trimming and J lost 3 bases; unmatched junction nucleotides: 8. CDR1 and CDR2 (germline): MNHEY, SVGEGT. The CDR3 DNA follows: TGTGCCAGCGCGTCCAGACAGGGGGCAACAGATACGCAGTATTTT. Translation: CASASRQGATDTQYF.

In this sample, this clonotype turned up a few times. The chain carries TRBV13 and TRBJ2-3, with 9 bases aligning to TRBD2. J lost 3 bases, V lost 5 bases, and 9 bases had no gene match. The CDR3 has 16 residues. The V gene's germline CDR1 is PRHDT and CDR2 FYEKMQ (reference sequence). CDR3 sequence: CASSGQGLATTDTQYF. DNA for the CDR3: TGTGCCAGCAGCGGCCAGGGACTAGCCACTACAGATACGCAGTATTTT.